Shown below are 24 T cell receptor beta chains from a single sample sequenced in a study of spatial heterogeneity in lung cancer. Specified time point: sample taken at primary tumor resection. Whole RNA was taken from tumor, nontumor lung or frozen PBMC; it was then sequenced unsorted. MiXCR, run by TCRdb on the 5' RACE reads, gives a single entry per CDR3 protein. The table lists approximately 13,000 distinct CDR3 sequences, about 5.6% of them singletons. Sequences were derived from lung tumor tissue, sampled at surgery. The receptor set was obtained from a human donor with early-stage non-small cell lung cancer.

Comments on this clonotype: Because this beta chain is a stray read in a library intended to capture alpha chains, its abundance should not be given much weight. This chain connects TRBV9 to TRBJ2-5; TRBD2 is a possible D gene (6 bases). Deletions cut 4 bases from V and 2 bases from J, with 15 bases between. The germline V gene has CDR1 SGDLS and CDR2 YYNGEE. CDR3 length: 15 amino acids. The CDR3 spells CASSQSPGVQETQYF. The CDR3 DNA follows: TGTGCCAGCAGCCAAAGTCCGGGGGTGCAAGAGACCCAGTACTTC.

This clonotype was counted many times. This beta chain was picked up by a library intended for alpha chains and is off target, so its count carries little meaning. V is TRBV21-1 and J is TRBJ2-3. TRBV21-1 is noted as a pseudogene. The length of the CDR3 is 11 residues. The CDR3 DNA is TGTGCCAGACACACCACCGATACGCAGTATTTT. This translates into CARHTTDTQYF.

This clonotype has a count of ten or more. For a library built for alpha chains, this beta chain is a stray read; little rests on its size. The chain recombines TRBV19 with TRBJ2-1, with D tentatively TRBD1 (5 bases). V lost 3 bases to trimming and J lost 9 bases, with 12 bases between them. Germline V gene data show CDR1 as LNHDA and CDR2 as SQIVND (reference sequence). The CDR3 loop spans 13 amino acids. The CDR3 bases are TGTGCCAGTAGTATGGGGCTGAGGAGTGAGCAGTTCTTC. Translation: CASSMGLRSEQFF.

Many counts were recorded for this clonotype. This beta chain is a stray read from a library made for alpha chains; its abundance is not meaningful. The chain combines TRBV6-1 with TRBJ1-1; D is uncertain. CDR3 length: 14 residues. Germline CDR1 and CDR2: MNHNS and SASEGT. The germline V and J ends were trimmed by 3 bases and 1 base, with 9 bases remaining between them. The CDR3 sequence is CASSDRWGNTEAFF. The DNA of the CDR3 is TGTGCCAGCAGTGACAGGTGGGGGAACACTGAAGCTTTCTTT.

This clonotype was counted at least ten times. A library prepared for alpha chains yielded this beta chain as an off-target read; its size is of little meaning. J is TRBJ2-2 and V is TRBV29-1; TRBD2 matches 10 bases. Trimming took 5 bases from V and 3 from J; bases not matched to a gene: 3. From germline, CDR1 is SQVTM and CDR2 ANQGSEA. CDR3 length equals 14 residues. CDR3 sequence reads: CSVRSGRDTGELFF. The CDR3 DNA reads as TGCAGCGTTAGGAGCGGGAGGGACACCGGGGAGCTGTTTTTT.

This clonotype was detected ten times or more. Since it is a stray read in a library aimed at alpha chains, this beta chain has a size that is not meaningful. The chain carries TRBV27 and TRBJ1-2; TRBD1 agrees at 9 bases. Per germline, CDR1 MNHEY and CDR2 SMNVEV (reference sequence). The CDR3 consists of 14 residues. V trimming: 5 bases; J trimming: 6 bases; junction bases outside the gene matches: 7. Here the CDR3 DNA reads TGTGCCAGCAGTGGGTACAGGGGGCAGGATGGCTACACCTTC. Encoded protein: CASSGYRGQDGYTF.

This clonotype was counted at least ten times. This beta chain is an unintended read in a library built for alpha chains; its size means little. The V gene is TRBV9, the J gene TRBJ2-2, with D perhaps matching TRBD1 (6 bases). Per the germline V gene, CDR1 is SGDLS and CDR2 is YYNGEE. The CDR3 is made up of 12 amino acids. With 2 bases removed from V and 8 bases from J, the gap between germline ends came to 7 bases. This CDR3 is CASSVTGGELFF. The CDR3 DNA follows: TGTGCCAGCAGCGTGACAGGAGGGGAGCTGTTTTTT.

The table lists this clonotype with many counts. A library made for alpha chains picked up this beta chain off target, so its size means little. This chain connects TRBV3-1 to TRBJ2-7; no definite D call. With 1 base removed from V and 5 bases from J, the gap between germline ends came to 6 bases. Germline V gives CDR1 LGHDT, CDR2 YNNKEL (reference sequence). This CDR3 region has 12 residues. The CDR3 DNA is TGTGCCAGCAGCCAAGGGCGCCACGAGCAGTACTTC. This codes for CASSQGRHEQYF.

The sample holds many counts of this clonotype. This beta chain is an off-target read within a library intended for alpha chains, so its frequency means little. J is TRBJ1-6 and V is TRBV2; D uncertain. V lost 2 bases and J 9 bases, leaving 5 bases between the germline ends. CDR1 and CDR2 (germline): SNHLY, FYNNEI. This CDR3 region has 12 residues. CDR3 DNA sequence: TGTGCCAGCAGTGAAATCGGTTCACCCCTCCACTTT. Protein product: CASSEIGSPLHF.

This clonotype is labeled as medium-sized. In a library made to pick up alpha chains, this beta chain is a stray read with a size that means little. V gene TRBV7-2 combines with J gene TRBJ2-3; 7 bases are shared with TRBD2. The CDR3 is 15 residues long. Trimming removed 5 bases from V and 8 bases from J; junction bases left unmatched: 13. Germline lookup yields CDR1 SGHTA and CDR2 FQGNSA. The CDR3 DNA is TGTGCCAGCAGCCCCCCGGGAGCCCGGGAGGCTACGCAGTATTTT. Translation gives CASSPPGAREATQYF.

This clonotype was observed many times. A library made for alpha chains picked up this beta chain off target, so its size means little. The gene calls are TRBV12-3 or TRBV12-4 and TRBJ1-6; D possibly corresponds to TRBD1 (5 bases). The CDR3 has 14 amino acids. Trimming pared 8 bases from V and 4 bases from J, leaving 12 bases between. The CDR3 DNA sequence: TGTGCCAGCTGGGGCGGGCCTTATAATTCACCCCTCCACTTT. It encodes CASWGGPYNSPLHF.

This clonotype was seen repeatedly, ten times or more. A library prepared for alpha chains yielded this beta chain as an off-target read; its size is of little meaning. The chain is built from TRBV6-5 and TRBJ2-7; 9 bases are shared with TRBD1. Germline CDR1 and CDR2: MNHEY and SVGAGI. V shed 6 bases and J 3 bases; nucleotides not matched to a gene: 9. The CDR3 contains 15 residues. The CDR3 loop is CASRRPGTGIYEQYF. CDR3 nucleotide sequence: TGTGCCAGCAGACGTCCCGGGACAGGGATCTACGAGCAGTACTTC.

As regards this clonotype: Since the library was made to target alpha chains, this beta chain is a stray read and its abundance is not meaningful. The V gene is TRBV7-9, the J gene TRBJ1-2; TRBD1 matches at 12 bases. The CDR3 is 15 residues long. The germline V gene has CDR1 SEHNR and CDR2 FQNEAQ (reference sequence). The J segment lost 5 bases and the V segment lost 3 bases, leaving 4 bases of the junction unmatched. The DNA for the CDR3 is TGTGCCAGCAGCTTCCGGGACAGGGGGCCGTATGGCTACACCTTC. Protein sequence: CASSFRDRGPYGYTF. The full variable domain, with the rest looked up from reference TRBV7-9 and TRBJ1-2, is DTGVSQNPRHKITKRGQNVTFRCDPISEHNRLYWYRQTLGQGPEFLTYFQNEAQLEKSRLLSDRFSAERPKGSFSTLEIQRTEQGDSAMYLCASSFRDRGPYGYTFGSGTRLTVV.

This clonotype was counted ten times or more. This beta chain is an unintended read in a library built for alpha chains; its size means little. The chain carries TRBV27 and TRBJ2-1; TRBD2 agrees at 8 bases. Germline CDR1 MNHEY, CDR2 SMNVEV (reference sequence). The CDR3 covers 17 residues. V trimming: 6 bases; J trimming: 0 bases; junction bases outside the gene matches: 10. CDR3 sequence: CASSPGGGPSSYNEQFF. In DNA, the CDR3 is TGTGCCAGCAGCCCGGGGGGGGGGCCCTCCTCCTACAATGAGCAGTTCTTC.

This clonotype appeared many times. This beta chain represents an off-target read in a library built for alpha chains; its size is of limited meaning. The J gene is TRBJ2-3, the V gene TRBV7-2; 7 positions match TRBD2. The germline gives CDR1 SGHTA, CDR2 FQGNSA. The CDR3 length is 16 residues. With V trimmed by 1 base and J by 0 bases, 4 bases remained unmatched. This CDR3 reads CASSLVGGTSTDTQYF. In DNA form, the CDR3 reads TGTGCCAGCAGCTTAGTGGGGGGGACTAGCACAGATACGCAGTATTTT.

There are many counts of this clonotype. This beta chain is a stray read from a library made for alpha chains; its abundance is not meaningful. CDR3 in amino acids: CASSRVGLAGVPDTQYF. DNA for the CDR3: TGTGCCAGCAGTAGGGTAGGACTAGCGGGAGTTCCAGATACGCAGTATTTT. This rearrangement joins TRBV6-5 to TRBJ2-3; 13 bases fit TRBD2. Trimming removed 5 bases from V and 4 bases from J; junction bases left unmatched: 9. Germline loops: CDR1 MNHEY, CDR2 SVGAGI. The CDR3 length is 17 residues.

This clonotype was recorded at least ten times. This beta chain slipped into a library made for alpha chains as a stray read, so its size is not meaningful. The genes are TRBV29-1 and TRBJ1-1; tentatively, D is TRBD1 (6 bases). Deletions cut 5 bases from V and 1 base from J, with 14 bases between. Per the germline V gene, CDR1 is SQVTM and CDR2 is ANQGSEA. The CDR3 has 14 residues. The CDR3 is CSVYRAGRNTEAFF. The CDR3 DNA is TGCAGCGTTTACAGGGCAGGTCGGAACACTGAAGCTTTCTTT.

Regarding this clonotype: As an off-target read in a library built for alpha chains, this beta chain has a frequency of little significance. The CDR3 spells CASSRNWDRVKEEAFF. The CDR3 region has the DNA TGTGCCAGCAGCCGTAACTGGGACAGGGTAAAGGAAGAAGCTTTCTTT. The gene calls are TRBV5-6 and TRBJ1-1; 9 nucleotides align to TRBD1. Germline CDR1 reads SGHDT; CDR2 reads YYEEEE. Trimming cost V 4 bases and J 8 bases; bases outside gene matches: 15. The CDR3 has 16 residues.

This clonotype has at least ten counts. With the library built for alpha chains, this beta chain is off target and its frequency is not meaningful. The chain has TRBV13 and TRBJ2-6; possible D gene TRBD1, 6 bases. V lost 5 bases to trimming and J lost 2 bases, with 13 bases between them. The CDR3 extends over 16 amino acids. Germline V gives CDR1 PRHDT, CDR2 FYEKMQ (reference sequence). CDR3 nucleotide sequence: TGTGCCAGCAGCCAAAGGGCAGGGGCTGGGGCCAACGTCCTGACTTTC. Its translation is CASSQRAGAGANVLTF.

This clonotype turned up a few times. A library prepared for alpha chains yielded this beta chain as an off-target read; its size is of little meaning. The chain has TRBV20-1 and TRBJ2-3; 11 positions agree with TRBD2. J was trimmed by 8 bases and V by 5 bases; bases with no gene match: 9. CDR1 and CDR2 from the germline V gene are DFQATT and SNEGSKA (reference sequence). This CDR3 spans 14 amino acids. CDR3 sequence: CSALELAGGITQYF. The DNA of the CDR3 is TGCAGTGCTTTAGAGTTAGCGGGGGGGATTACGCAGTATTTT.

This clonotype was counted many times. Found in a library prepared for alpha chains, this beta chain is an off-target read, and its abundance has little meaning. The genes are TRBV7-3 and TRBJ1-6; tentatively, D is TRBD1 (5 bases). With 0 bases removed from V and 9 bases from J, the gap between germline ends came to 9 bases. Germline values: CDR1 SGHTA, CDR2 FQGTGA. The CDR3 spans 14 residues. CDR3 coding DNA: TGTGCCAGCAGCTTAACGATGGGGGTTTCACCCCTCCACTTT. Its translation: CASSLTMGVSPLHF. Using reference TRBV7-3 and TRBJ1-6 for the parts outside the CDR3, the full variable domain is GAGVSQTPSNKVTEKGKYVELRCDPISGHTALYWYRQSLGQGPEFLIYFQGTGAADDSGLPNDRFFAVRPEGSVSTLKIQRTERGDSAVYLCASSLTMGVSPLHFGNGTRLTVT.

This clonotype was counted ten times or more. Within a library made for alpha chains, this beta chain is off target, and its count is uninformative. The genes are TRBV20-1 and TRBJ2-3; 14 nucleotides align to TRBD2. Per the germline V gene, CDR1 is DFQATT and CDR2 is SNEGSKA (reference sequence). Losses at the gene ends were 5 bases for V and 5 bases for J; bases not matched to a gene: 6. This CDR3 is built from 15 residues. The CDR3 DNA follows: TGCAGTGCTGGACCGGGACTAGCGGGAGTAGATACGCAGTATTTT. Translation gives CSAGPGLAGVDTQYF.

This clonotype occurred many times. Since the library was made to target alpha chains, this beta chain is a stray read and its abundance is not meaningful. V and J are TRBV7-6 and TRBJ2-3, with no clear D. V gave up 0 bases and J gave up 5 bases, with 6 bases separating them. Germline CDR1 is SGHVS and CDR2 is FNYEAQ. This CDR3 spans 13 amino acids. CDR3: CASSLAIKDTQYF. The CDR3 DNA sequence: TGTGCCAGCAGCTTAGCGATCAAAGATACGCAGTATTTT.

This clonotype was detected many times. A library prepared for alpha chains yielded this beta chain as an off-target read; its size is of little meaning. DNA for the CDR3: TGTGCCAGCAGCTCGGGTCAAACTCAGAGGGAGCAGTACGTC. Its protein is CASSSGQTQREQYV. The V gene is TRBV28, the J gene TRBJ2-7; no clear D gene. V was shortened by 6 bases and J by 7 bases, with 19 bases between the two germline ends. Germline CDR1 reads MDHEN; CDR2 reads SYDVKM. This CDR3 region has 14 residues.